These 14 T cell receptor beta chains originate from one sample sequenced in a study of T cell repertoires in cytomegalovirus infection. TCRdb called the reads again in MiXCR, with one record for every CDR3 protein. The table has more than 500,000 distinct CDR3 sequences, more than 15% seen once; the top ten hold 20% to 30%. Input material: CD8+ T cells from PBMCs. The receptors here all came from a human donor in good health (CMV status not recorded). Some clones in this sample may be carry-over from other donors' samples.

The gene calls are TRBV20-1 and TRBJ2-1; 7 bases agree with TRBD1. This CDR3 region has 12 residues. Germline CDR1 DFQATT, CDR2 SNEGSKA (reference sequence). V was clipped by 5 bases and J by 10 bases; unmatched bases: 8. CDR3: CSAPVTGKEQFF. The CDR3 DNA reads TGCAGTGCTCCCGTGACAGGGAAAGAGCAGTTCTTC.

This clonotype was seen at least ten times. The rearrangement links TRBV6-5 to TRBJ1-5; no clear D gene. Germline V gives CDR1 MNHEY, CDR2 SVGAGI. Trimming removed 0 bases at V and 5 bases at J, with 11 bases between. The CDR3 has 15 residues. The CDR3 loop reads CASSYSPDRHQPQHF. The DNA for the CDR3 is TGTGCCAGCAGTTACTCTCCAGACCGTCATCAGCCCCAGCATTTT.

This clonotype was detected once. Given the absence of the conserved phenylalanine or tryptophan at the CDR3 end, a read error is likely. J is TRBJ2-7 and V is TRBV2; D is undetermined. CDR3 length: 15 amino acids. V was cut by 8 bases and J by 2 bases, with 19 bases left in between. Per germline, CDR1 SNHLY and CDR2 FYNNEI. CDR3 nucleotides: TGTGCCAGCCCCTCTTCCACAGAGCCCCCCTACGAGCAGTACTTA. It codes for CASPSSTEPPYEQYL.

The chain combines TRBV29-1 with TRBJ2-3; D is possibly TRBD2 (6 bases). Germline V CDR1 and CDR2: SQVTM, ANQGSEA. V lost 6 bases and J 2 bases, leaving 12 bases between the germline ends. The CDR3 length is 13 residues. CDR3 amino acids: CSVAGTFTDTQYF. CDR3 sequence (DNA): TGCAGCGTAGCCGGGACTTTCACAGATACGCAGTATTTT.

V is TRBV24-1 and J is TRBJ2-5, with 8 bases matching TRBD1. Germline V lookup: CDR1 KGHDR, CDR2 SFDVKD. The V and J ends lost 9 bases and 0 bases, in that order; junction bases with no gene match: 5. The CDR3 consists of 14 residues. CDR3 in amino acids: CATQDRGDQETQYF. In nucleotides, the CDR3 is TGTGCCACCCAAGACAGGGGTGACCAAGAGACCCAGTACTTC.

This clonotype was counted ten times or more. The chain has TRBV11-1 and TRBJ2-3; no firm D call. The CDR3 has 15 amino acids. With 6 bases removed from V and 1 base from J, the gap between germline ends came to 14 bases. Germline V gene sequence: CDR1 SGHAT, CDR2 FQDESV (reference sequence). For the CDR3, the DNA is TGTGCCAGCAGTCCCGGGTCTCCCGGCACAGATACGCAGTATTTT. Protein product: CASSPGSPGTDTQYF. Looking up the rest from reference TRBV11-1 and TRBJ2-3 gives the full variable domain: EAEVAQSPRYKITEKSQAVAFWCDPISGHATLYWYRQILGQGPELLVQFQDESVVDDSQLPKDRFSAERLKGVDSTLKIQPAELGDSAMYLCASSPGSPGTDTQYFGPGTRLTVL.

CDR3 sequence reads: CASSEMFNPYTQYF. The CDR3 DNA reads TGTGCCAGCAGTGAAATGTTTAACCCTTATACGCAGTATTTT. The chain uses TRBV25-1 and TRBJ2-3; D uncertain. The length of the CDR3 is 14 residues. Trimming cost V 2 bases and J 7 bases, with 13 bases left between them. Looked up from germline, CDR1 is MGHDK and CDR2 is SYGVNS.

The V and J genes are TRBV15 and TRBJ1-2; D call uncertain. The V end was cut by 0 bases, the J end by 1 base, with 15 bases between. Germline-derived CDR1 and CDR2 are LNHNV and YYDKDF (reference sequence). This CDR3 is built from 17 residues. The CDR3 sequence is CATSRDSWVPLNYGYTF. CDR3 in DNA: TGTGCCACCAGCAGAGATTCGTGGGTCCCCCTTAACTATGGCTACACCTTC.

On this clonotype: Without the conserved terminal phenylalanine or tryptophan, this CDR3 likely stems from a read error. This sequence joins TRBV12-3 or TRBV12-4 and TRBJ2-7; the D gene is possibly TRBD1 (6 bases). The CDR3 consists of 13 residues. Trimming shortened V by 5 bases and J by 2 bases, and 10 bases separated the two germline ends. CDR3 sequence: CASSPQGPYEQYL. The DNA for the CDR3 is TGTGCCAGCAGTCCCCAGGGGCCCTACGAGCAGTACTTA.

This clonotype has more than one count but fewer than ten. The chain is built from TRBV5-1 and TRBJ2-3; 7 bases align to TRBD1. Unmatched junction bases numbered 4, after V lost 2 bases and J lost 4 bases. Germline values: CDR1 SGHRS, CDR2 YFSETQ. This CDR3 has 14 residues. CDR3 amino acids: CASSFTGAADTQYF. The CDR3 DNA is TGCGCCAGCAGCTTCACAGGGGCCGCAGATACGCAGTATTTT.

This clonotype was seen many times. Sequence at one end of the junction differs from germline and may be a read error. J is TRBJ2-5 and V is TRBV7-2, with 13 bases identical to TRBD2. CDR1 is SGHTA and CDR2 is FQGNSA in the germline V gene. CDR3 length: 16 residues. CDR3 bases: TGTGCCAGCAGCCCCCGACTAGCGGGAGGCCCAGAGGCCCAGTACTTC. Translation gives CASSPRLAGGPEAQYF.

The chain couples TRBV20-1 to TRBJ1-4, with unresolved D. V was shortened by 3 bases and J by 2 bases, with 16 bases between the two germline ends. This CDR3 is 16 amino acids long. Per germline, CDR1 DFQATT and CDR2 SNEGSKA (reference sequence). The CDR3 region has the DNA TGCAGTGCTAGTAACTTCCGAAAAAAGACTAATGAAAAACTGTTTTTT. Translating it yields CSASNFRKKTNEKLFF.

This clonotype was counted between two and nine times. The chain employs TRBV20-1 and TRBJ2-1, with D tentatively TRBD1 or TRBD2 (5 bases each). Germline V gene sequence: CDR1 DFQATT, CDR2 SNEGSKA (reference sequence). This CDR3 is 11 amino acids long. The V end was cut by 6 bases, the J end by 3 bases, with 6 bases between. The CDR3 nucleotides are TGCAGTGCGGGGGACTACAATGAGCAGTTCTTC. Amino acid sequence: CSAGDYNEQFF.

This clonotype was recorded at least ten times. The chain has TRBV6-2 or TRBV6-3 and TRBJ1-5, with TRBD1 matching 7 bases. V lost 5 bases to trimming and J lost 2 bases; unmatched junction nucleotides: 9. The CDR3 is 16 amino acids. Germline CDR1 MNHEY, CDR2 SVGEGT. CDR3 sequence: CASSVIRQGRNQPQHF. The CDR3 coding sequence is TGTGCCAGCAGTGTGATCCGACAGGGTCGCAATCAGCCCCAGCATTTT.